These 21 T cell receptor beta chains were sequenced from one sample in a study of patients and donors after allogeneic stem cell transplantation. From the RT-PCR reads, TCRdb called clonotypes with MiXCR, one entry per CDR3 protein. The data show hundreds of thousands of distinct CDR3 sequences, with 13% to 15% seen just once and roughly 10% held by the top ten. The specimen sequenced was blood, either unsorted or a sorted T cell fraction (not recorded which). All receptors derive from a human donor who was either an allogeneic HSCT recipient or a stem cell or donor lymphocyte infusion donor (not recorded which). It is not recorded whose cells these are; they may come from a transplant donor.

This clonotype has ten or more counts. The chain joins TRBV6-5 to TRBJ2-3; D is unresolved. The germline V gene has CDR1 MNHEY and CDR2 SVGAGI. The CDR3 has 13 amino acids. V lost 2 bases and J lost 4, with 7 bases in between. Here the CDR3 DNA reads TGTGCCAGCAGTTACCATGGAGCAGATACGCAGTATTTT. This gives the protein CASSYHGADTQYF.

This clonotype showed up many times. The chain couples TRBV25-1 to TRBJ1-2; D gene unclear. The length of the CDR3 is 15 residues. V was trimmed by 2 bases and J by 5 bases, leaving 15 bases between them. Germline CDR1 reads MGHDK; CDR2 reads SYGVNS. CDR3 sequence reads: CASSESWVPRYGYTF. The CDR3 nucleotides are TGTGCCAGCAGTGAAAGTTGGGTCCCACGATATGGCTACACCTTC.

With respect to this clonotype: This may be a read error, as it is one base from a much larger clone. The chain recombines TRBV12-3 or TRBV12-4 with TRBJ2-5; TRBD1 is a possible D gene (6 bases). The CDR3 length is 13 residues. The DNA for the CDR3 is TGTGCCAGCGGTTTTAGGGGGAAAGAGACCCAGTACTTC. It specifies CASGFRGKETQYF.

The rearrangement links TRBV5-5 to TRBJ1-4; 9 bases are shared with TRBD1. The CDR3 has 14 residues. CDR1 is SGHKS and CDR2 is YYEKEE in the germline V gene (reference sequence). Trimming at V came to 2 bases and at J to 5 bases, leaving 1 base not matched to a gene. CDR3 in DNA: TGTGCCAGCAGCTTTGGACAGGGGAATGAAAAACTGTTTTTT. Residues: CASSFGQGNEKLFF.

This clonotype was detected many times. The chain uses TRBV12-3 or TRBV12-4 and TRBJ1-4; 7 nucleotides align to TRBD1. V gave up 5 bases and J gave up 0 bases; unmatched junction bases: 6. The CDR3 covers 16 residues. CDR3 in DNA: TGTGCCAGCAGTCGACAGGGTCCCGCAACTAATGAAAAACTGTTTTTT. Residues: CASSRQGPATNEKLFF.

The chain combines TRBV20-1 with TRBJ1-6; no clear D gene. This CDR3 region has 16 residues. Germline CDR1 reads DFQATT; CDR2 reads SNEGSKA (reference sequence). V was shortened by 0 bases and J by 0 bases, with 9 bases between the two germline ends. CDR3 sequence (DNA): TGCAGTGCTAGAGATCTGGGGAGCTCCTATAATTCACCCCTCCACTTT. Translated, it gives CSARDLGSSYNSPLHF.

There are a few counts of this clonotype. The chain employs TRBV2 and TRBJ1-3, with D hard to call. V lost 3 bases and J lost 0, with 6 bases in between. The germline V gene encodes CDR1 SNHLY and CDR2 FYNNEI. CDR3 length: 14 residues. CDR3 amino acids: CASSDGSSGNTIYF. CDR3 sequence (DNA): TGTGCCAGCAGTGACGGTAGCTCTGGAAACACCATATATTTT.

The table lists this clonotype with many counts. The chain is built from TRBV5-1 and TRBJ2-1; 7 bases match TRBD2. Germline V gives CDR1 SGHRS, CDR2 YFSETQ. The CDR3 runs to 14 residues. The V and J ends lost 1 base and 4 bases, in that order; junction bases with no gene match: 2. Here the CDR3 DNA reads TGCGCCAGCAGCTTGCGAGCGGGATACAATGAGCAGTTCTTC. Translation: CASSLRAGYNEQFF.

The J gene is TRBJ2-2, the V gene TRBV10-3; 7 bases agree with TRBD2. J gave up 4 bases and V 8 bases, and 10 bases lay outside the gene matches. The CDR3 contains 15 residues. Germline V lookup: CDR1 ENHRY, CDR2 SYGVKD. Here the CDR3 reads CAIASSGRGTGELFF. Written as DNA, the CDR3 is TGTGCCATCGCTTCTAGCGGACGGGGCACCGGGGAGCTGTTTTTT.

This clonotype was seen more than once but under ten times. This sequence joins TRBV5-1 and TRBJ2-3; 7 nucleotides line up with TRBD1. The CDR3 is made up of 14 amino acids. The germline V gene encodes CDR1 SGHRS and CDR2 YFSETQ. Losses at the gene ends were 4 bases for V and 4 bases for J; bases not matched to a gene: 6. The CDR3 DNA sequence: TGCGCCAGCAGCAAGACTCAGGGGGCAGATACGCAGTATTTT. Amino acid sequence: CASSKTQGADTQYF.

This clonotype has only a few counts. The chain links TRBV20-1 to TRBJ2-7; a possible D gene is TRBD2 (6 bases). Germline values: CDR1 DFQATT, CDR2 SNEGSKA (reference sequence). Trimming pared 3 bases from V and 2 bases from J, leaving 14 bases between. CDR3 length: 14 amino acids. For the CDR3, the DNA is TGCAGTGCTAGTAACAGCGGGTCAACCTACGAGCAGTACTTC. Translated: CSASNSGSTYEQYF.

This clonotype was counted only a few times. The chain employs TRBV18 and TRBJ2-1, with 10 bases aligning to TRBD2. Trimming at V came to 5 bases and at J to 4 bases, leaving 11 bases not matched to a gene. Germline V lookup: CDR1 KGHSH, CDR2 LQKENI. The CDR3 extends over 17 amino acids. The CDR3 sequence is CASSTAGTSEKYNEQFF. Written as DNA, the CDR3 is TGTGCCAGCTCAACCGCCGGGACTAGCGAGAAGTACAATGAGCAGTTCTTC.

This clonotype showed up many times. V usage is TRBV20-1 and J usage is TRBJ1-2; D ambiguous. CDR1 is DFQATT, CDR2 SNEGSKA, per germline (reference sequence). The CDR3 has 12 residues. With 3 bases removed from V and 7 bases from J, the gap between germline ends came to 12 bases. The CDR3 spells CSASKGSGGYTF. The DNA for the CDR3 is TGCAGTGCTAGCAAAGGGTCGGGTGGCTACACCTTC.

The J gene is TRBJ2-2, the V gene TRBV6-1, with TRBD2 matching over 7 bases. There are 17 residues in the CDR3. V shed 4 bases and J 4 bases; nucleotides not matched to a gene: 12. Germline V gives CDR1 MNHNS, CDR2 SASEGT. CDR3 sequence reads: CASSGVMAGVGTGELFF. The CDR3 DNA is TGTGCCAGCAGTGGGGTCATGGCGGGAGTTGGCACCGGGGAGCTGTTTTTT.

Only a few counts were recorded for this clonotype. This chain joins TRBV20-1 and TRBJ2-1, with D perhaps assigned TRBD1 or TRBD2 (5 bases each). CDR3 length equals 15 residues. Germline CDR1 is DFQATT and CDR2 is SNEGSKA (reference sequence). V was cut by 5 bases and J by 4 bases, with 18 bases left in between. The CDR3 nucleotides are TGCAGTGCTCGGGCCCGGGGCGACAGATACAATGAGCAGTTCTTC. Amino acids: CSARARGDRYNEQFF.

This clonotype occurred a few times. This chain connects TRBV5-1 to TRBJ2-5; 10 bases match TRBD1. V dropped 0 bases and J dropped 4; count of bases not matched to a gene: 6. Germline CDR1 reads SGHRS; CDR2 reads YFSETQ. The CDR3 runs to 16 residues. The CDR3 DNA reads as TGCGCCAGCAGCTTGGCCGGGACAGGGGACGGAGAGACCCAGTACTTC. Residues: CASSLAGTGDGETQYF.

This clonotype occurred a few times. The chain couples TRBV12-3 or TRBV12-4 to TRBJ1-5; the match to TRBD1 covers 12 bases. The CDR3 runs to 15 residues. Germline trimming cut 3 bases from V and 7 bases from J; bases unmatched to any gene: 4. CDR3 residues: CASSFGTGGSQPQHF. The CDR3 DNA sequence: TGTGCCAGCAGTTTCGGGACAGGGGGCAGCCAGCCCCAGCATTTT.

V gene TRBV10-3 combines with J gene TRBJ1-2, with 10 positions matching TRBD1. Losses at the gene ends were 1 base for V and 6 bases for J; bases not matched to a gene: 5. CDR3 size: 15 residues. CDR1 ENHRY and CDR2 SYGVKD come from the germline V gene. CDR3 amino acids: CAISEFGDRGDGYTF. CDR3 DNA: TGTGCCATCAGTGAGTTTGGGGACAGGGGTGATGGCTACACCTTC.

This clonotype was recorded at least ten times. V is TRBV4-2 and J is TRBJ2-3; D not resolved. With 1 base removed from V and 0 bases from J, the gap between germline ends came to 11 bases. CDR1 LGHNA and CDR2 YNFKEQ come from the germline V gene. The CDR3 is 16 residues long. The chain's CDR3 is CASSQGSEYSTDTQYF. As DNA, the CDR3 is TGTGCCAGCAGCCAAGGAAGCGAGTATAGCACAGATACGCAGTATTTT.

The chain links TRBV7-2 to TRBJ2-5; D gene uncertain. This CDR3 region has 14 residues. V was pared by 6 bases and J by 2 bases, with 13 bases between. Germline V gene sequence: CDR1 SGHTA, CDR2 FQGNSA. Here the CDR3 reads CASSDLLVQETQYF. The CDR3 bases are TGTGCCAGCAGTGACCTGCTGGTACAAGAGACCCAGTACTTC.

This clonotype was seen more than once but under ten times. The CDR3 spells CASRDGLAGGPDTQYF. The CDR3 bases are TGTGCCAGCAGGGACGGACTAGCGGGAGGTCCAGATACGCAGTATTTT. The rearrangement joins TRBV14 to TRBJ2-3; TRBD2 matches at 14 bases. Germline V gene lookup returns CDR1 SGHDN and CDR2 FVKESK. CDR3 size: 16 residues. V was clipped by 6 bases and J by 4 bases; unmatched bases: 6.